The rows below give T cell receptor beta chains drawn from one sample of a study of cytomegalovirus exposure and HLA in healthy donors. Sequencing was performed with immunoSEQ multiplex PCR; in TCRdb, only in-frame clones are kept and a portion is missing. In the table there are about 93,000 clones, approximately 72% of which are singletons. The sample comprised PBMCs. The receptors shown here come from a woman in her forties in good health and CMV-seronegative. Both conserved end residues are part of each CDR3. A D gene is named only where the DNA matches it firmly. Rows give clone size only sometimes, using once, few, many, or a class for an expanded clone.

>TRBJ2-7|TRBV7-9|once|NA
TGTTCCAGCAGCTTAACGGGGGGCACAGCGAGGAGCTCCTACGAGCAGTACTTC
CSSSLTGGTARSSYEQYF
>TRBJ2-7|TRBV6-1|few|TRBD1
TGTGCCAGCAGTGTAGACAGGGCCTACGAGCAGTACTTC
CASSVDRAYEQYF
>TRBJ2-3|TRBV6-4|few|TRBD2
TGTGCCAGCAGCCCGACTCTAGCGGGAGGCCCAGATACGCAGTATTTT
CASSPTLAGGPDTQYF
>TRBJ1-2|TRBV28|NA|NA
TGTGCCAGCAGTTTAGAAAAGAGCGTATTGGGGGCCCCTAACTATGGCTACACCTTC
CASSLEKSVLGAPNYGYTF
>TRBJ2-3|TRBV27|NA|NA
TGTGCCAGCAGTTTGGGGGGTCAGATGATCACAGATACGCAGTATTTT
CASSLGGQMITDTQYF
>TRBJ2-3|TRBV11-2|NA|NA
TGTGCCAGCAGCTTAACCCTCCAGAGCACAGATACGCAGTATTTT
CASSLTLQSTDTQYF
>TRBJ2-7|TRBV27|NA|TRBD2
TGTGCCAGCAGTTTCCGGGACGGGGGGTACGAGCAGTACTTC
CASSFRDGGYEQYF
>TRBJ1-2|TRBV14|NA|TRBD1
TGTGCCAGCAGCCGCGGACAGGGGGTTCCTTATGGCTACACCTTC
CASSRGQGVPYGYTF
>TRBJ1-1|TRBV5-4|NA|NA
TGTGCCAGCAGCTTGAGTAGGGGTCAGGGAAAGGACACTGAAGCTTTCTTT
CASSLSRGQGKDTEAFF
>TRBJ2-3|TRBV6-4|NA|NA
TGTGCCAGCAGTGAGCAGGGGAGCACAGATACGCAGTATTTT
CASSEQGSTDTQYF
>TRBJ2-7|TRBV27|NA|NA
TGTGCCAGCAGTCCAACGAGCTCCTACGAGCAGTACTTC
CASSPTSSYEQYF
>TRBJ2-7|TRBV4-1|NA|TRBD1
TGCGCCAGCAGCCAAGAGGACAGGCGATACTACGAGCAGTACTTC
CASSQEDRRYYEQYF
>TRBJ1-1|TRBV6-1|NA|TRBD1
TGTGCCAGCACCACAAATGTAGGGGGCGCTGCTGAAGCTTTCTTT
CASTTNVGGAAEAFF
>TRBJ2-3|TRBV19|NA|NA
TGTGCCAGTAGTATAGGGACGGGGAGCACAGATACGCAGTATTTT
CASSIGTGSTDTQYF
>TRBJ2-2|TRBV27|once|NA
TGTGCCAGCAGTTTATACAGGAACACCGGGGAGCTGTTTTTT
CASSLYRNTGELFF
>TRBJ1-2|TRBV5-6|once|NA
TGTGCCAGCAGCCCCGAACCGAGGGACTATGGCTACACCTTC
CASSPEPRDYGYTF
>TRBJ1-2|TRBV7-2|NA|NA
TGTGCCAGCAGCCCGGACAGAAAGAGTGGCTACACCTTC
CASSPDRKSGYTF
>TRBJ2-3|TRBV10-3|once|NA
TGTGCCATCAGTGGGTCTGGCAGCGAATCTATCCCCACAGATACGCAGTATTTT
CAISGSGSESIPTDTQYF
>TRBJ1-2|TRBV28|NA|TRBD1
TGTGCCAGCACAAGTCAGACAGGGACCATGGGCTACACCTTC
CASTSQTGTMGYTF
>TRBJ2-6|TRBV6-4|NA|NA
TGTGCCAGCAGTGAACAGGGAATCTCTGGGGCCAACGTCCTGACTTTC
CASSEQGISGANVLTF
>TRBJ2-7|TRBV4-3|NA|TRBD1
TGCGCCAGCAGCCACCTTCCCGCAGGGGGCTACGAGCAGTACTTC
CASSHLPAGGYEQYF
>TRBJ2-2|TRBV5-1|NA|NA
TGCGCCAGCAGCTTGTTTCTAGCCCGGGAGATTCACGGGGAGCTGTTTTTT
CASSLFLAREIHGELFF
>TRBJ2-1|TRBV7-6|NA|TRBD2
TGTGCCAGCAGCTCCGTCAGCGGGAGAGGCTACAATGAGCAGTTCTTC
CASSSVSGRGYNEQFF
>TRBJ2-2|TRBV6-6|NA|NA
TGTGCCAGCAGTTTCTATCGGGTGACCGGGGAGCTGTTTTTT
CASSFYRVTGELFF
>TRBJ2-4|TRBV9|NA|NA
TGTGCCAGCAGCGCAAGCGGGCAGGGTGTAGTTCAGTACTTC
CASSASGQGVVQYF
>TRBJ2-1|TRBV2|NA|NA
TGTGCCAGCCGCGCTACGACCCGGGGTTTGGGGCAGTTCTTC
CASRATTRGLGQFF
>TRBJ2-1|TRBV5-1|NA|TRBD2
TGCGCCAGCAGCTTGGTATCTAGCGGTTCCTACAATGAGCAGTTCTTC
CASSLVSSGSYNEQFF
>TRBJ2-2|TRBV28|NA|NA
TGTGCCAGCACCTTCGGGGGACGCACCGGGGAGCTGTTTTTT
CASTFGGRTGELFF
>TRBJ2-1|TRBV28|NA|NA
TGTGCCAGCAGTTTAAGTCTTGGGACTCGACGCTACAATGAGCAGTTCTTC
CASSLSLGTRRYNEQFF
>TRBJ1-1|TRBV28|few|TRBD1
TGTGCCAGCAGTAAGACAGGGAGGAACACTGAAGCTTTCTTT
CASSKTGRNTEAFF
>TRBJ1-2|TRBV5-6|NA|NA
TGTGCCAGCAGCTTGGGCGGGAGTTCTAACTATGGCTACACCTTC
CASSLGGSSNYGYTF
>TRBJ2-7|TRBV4-3|few|NA
TGCGCCAGCAGCCGCAAAGGGAGTGGGGATCCCCCCTACGAGCAGTACTTC
CASSRKGSGDPPYEQYF
>TRBJ1-1|TRBV5-4|few|TRBD1
TGTGCCAGCAGCCGGGACAGTCTGAACACTGAAGCTTTCTTT
CASSRDSLNTEAFF
>TRBJ1-4|TRBV15|NA|NA
TGTGCCACCAGCAGAGGAGGGAAACTGTTTTTT
CATSRGGKLFF
>TRBJ1-2|TRBV11-2|NA|NA
TGTGCCAGCGGGGACCGGGCCTTCTCGGGGGATGGCTACACCTTC
CASGDRAFSGDGYTF
>TRBJ2-7|TRBV10-3|few|TRBD2
TGTGCCATCAGTGAGTCTCAACTAGCGGGACGAGGGGAGCAGTACTTC
CAISESQLAGRGEQYF
>TRBJ1-5|TRBV28|NA|TRBD1
TGTGCCAGCAGGTCCGGGACAGGCAATCAGCCCCAGCATTTT
CASRSGTGNQPQHF
>TRBJ2-1|TRBV5-1|few|TRBD2
TGCGCCAGCAGCTGGCAAGCGGGAGGTCGCAATGAGCAGTTCTTC
CASSWQAGGRNEQFF
>TRBJ1-1|TRBV19|NA|NA
TGTGCCAGTAGAAGGGCGGGTGGCAGCAACACTGAAGCTTTCTTT
CASRRAGGSNTEAFF
>TRBJ2-5|TRBV4-2|once|NA
TGTGCCAGCAGCCAAGATCCAAGGACTACGGAGACCCAGTACTTC
CASSQDPRTTETQYF
>TRBJ1-5|TRBV11-2|NA|NA
TGTGCCAGCAGCGCCCGAAGAACAGGGACAAATCAGCCCCAGCATTTT
CASSARRTGTNQPQHF